This is a list of T cell receptor beta chains from one sample in a study of shared clonotypes between healthy human individuals. Libraries were prepared by immunoSEQ multiplex PCR; TCRdb keeps only in-frame clonotypes and omits some of them. Seen here are more than 1,200,000 clones, about 98.5% observed once, and the top ten hold around 0.38%. Sequencing was performed on naive CD4+ T cells sorted from blood. The receptors come from a young man in good health. The CDR3 runs from the conserved cysteine through the conserved F or W. Each record gives: CDR3 DNA, CDR3 protein, CDR3 length, J gene, V gene, D gene, clone size. A D gene is named only where the DNA matches it firmly. A row's size may be missing; if present it is once, few, many or a size class.

TGTGCCAGCTCACCACCGGGCCAGGAGACTGAAGCTTTCTTT CASSPPGQETEAFF 14 TRBJ1-1 TRBV18 . once
TGTGCCACCAGCAAACCGGGACAGGGGGGCTACACCTTC CATSKPGQGGYTF 13 TRBJ1-2 TRBV15 TRBD1 once
TGTGCCAGCAAAGGTGGCTGGTTGGGAGAGACCCAGTACTTC CASKGGWLGETQYF 14 TRBJ2-5 TRBV28 . .
TGTGCCAGCAGTGCGGCCCCGACAGCGACCCAGTACTTC CASSAAPTATQYF 13 TRBJ2-5 TRBV27 . .
TGTGCCAGCAGCTCTAGACACCCAACTAATGAAAAACTGTTTTTT CASSSRHPTNEKLFF 15 TRBJ1-4 TRBV2 . .
TGTGCCAGCAGCTTAGAGGTGAATCGGTTAGGCGCTTTCTTT CASSLEVNRLGAFF 14 TRBJ1-1 TRBV7-8 . .
TGTGCCAGCAGCAATACCTACGAGCAGTACTTC CASSNTYEQYF 11 TRBJ2-7 TRBV5-4 . .
TGTGCCAGCAGCGAGGTCTTGGGTGAGCAGTTCTTC CASSEVLGEQFF 12 TRBJ2-1 TRBV6-1 . .
TGTGCCAGCAGGGTTCAGGGGCCTACCTACGAGCAGTACTTC CASRVQGPTYEQYF 14 TRBJ2-7 TRBV2 . .
TGTGCCAGCTCTACCAGTGAGACCCAGTACTTC CASSTSETQYF 11 TRBJ2-5 TRBV18 . .
TGTGCCAGTAGTATTTGGTTAGCGGGAGGATACAATGAGCAGTTCTTC CASSIWLAGGYNEQFF 16 TRBJ2-1 TRBV19 TRBD2 .
TGCAGCGTTGCGCCTTCCCAAGAGACCCAGTACTTC CSVAPSQETQYF 12 TRBJ2-5 TRBV29-1 . .
TGTGCCAGCAGCAACGACAGGGGGCGGACAGATACGCAGTATTTT CASSNDRGRTDTQYF 15 TRBJ2-3 TRBV9 TRBD1 .
TGTGCCAGCACGGGACAGGGGAACACTGAAGCTTTCTTT CASTGQGNTEAFF 13 TRBJ1-1 TRBV2 TRBD1 .
TGTGCCAGCAGCGAATTAGGGGGACTCTTTTTCGGTACGCAGTATTTT CASSELGGLFFGTQYF 16 TRBJ2-3 TRBV28 . .
TGTGCCAGCACGGGTCCGTGGGTCTACAATGAGCAGTTCTTC CASTGPWVYNEQFF 14 TRBJ2-1 TRBV2 . .
TGTGCCAGCAGATTAACAGGGGGGAACACTGAAGCTTTCTTT CASRLTGGNTEAFF 14 TRBJ1-1 TRBV6-4 TRBD1 .
TGTGCCAGCAGCTTACGCTATCCTACAGGGAGCTCCTACAATGAGCAGTTCTTC CASSLRYPTGSSYNEQFF 18 TRBJ2-1 TRBV13 . .
TGTGCCAGCAGTGATGGACTAGCTACAGATACGCAGTATTTT CASSDGLATDTQYF 14 TRBJ2-3 TRBV6-1 TRBD2 .
TGTGCCAGCAGCTTAGCGGAGCTAGCGGGAGGGAGGAAGACCCAGTACTTC CASSLAELAGGRKTQYF 17 TRBJ2-5 TRBV7-9 TRBD2 .
TGTGCCAGCAGTGACGGGACCCCGAGGTCAATGGATACGCAGTATTTT CASSDGTPRSMDTQYF 16 TRBJ2-3 TRBV28 . .
TGTGCCAGCTGCCGGGCCCAACGGGCTAGTGAGCAGTTCTTC CASCRAQRASEQFF 14 TRBJ2-1 TRBV2 . .
TGTGCCAGCAGTGAAAGAATAACGAGAGGCCGTGAAGCTTTCTTT CASSERITRGREAFF 15 TRBJ1-1 TRBV6-1 . .
TGTGCCATCAGTGGAATGGGCAGGGGGCGAGATGGCTACACCTTC CAISGMGRGRDGYTF 15 TRBJ1-2 TRBV10-3 TRBD1 .
TGTGCCAGCAGTGACCCAGGACAGGGGCCTCTCCATGAGCAGTTCTTC CASSDPGQGPLHEQFF 16 TRBJ2-1 TRBV2 TRBD1 once
TGCAGCGTTGAAGACGGGTCTGGCACCGGGGAGCTGTTTTTT CSVEDGSGTGELFF 14 TRBJ2-2 TRBV29-1 . .
TGTGCCAGTAGTATAGATAATATTGGGTTTGCAGATACGCAGTATTTT CASSIDNIGFADTQYF 16 TRBJ2-3 TRBV19 . .
TGTGCCAGCAGCAGGGGGGCTAGCGGGAGTTACGAGCAGTACTTC CASSRGASGSYEQYF 15 TRBJ2-7 TRBV7-6 TRBD2 .
TGTGCCAGCAGTTTTCACGGGCAGGGCGGCAATCAGCCCCAGCATTTT CASSFHGQGGNQPQHF 16 TRBJ1-5 TRBV27 . .
TGTGCCAGCAGCTTAGCTAGGGCCACTGGTGGGCAGTTCTTC CASSLARATGGQFF 14 TRBJ2-1 TRBV7-6 . .
TGTGCCATTCACAGGGCAGATACGCAGTATTTT CAIHRADTQYF 11 TRBJ2-3 TRBV9 . .
TGTGCCACCAGCAACCCTGGTAGGAACTACGAGCAGTACTTC CATSNPGRNYEQYF 14 TRBJ2-7 TRBV15 . .
TGTGCCAGCAGTCCTAGCGGGGGGACCTACAATGAGCAGTTCTTC CASSPSGGTYNEQFF 15 TRBJ2-1 TRBV5-4 TRBD2 once
TGTGCCAGCAGTGAGAGCGACAGGGCCGACGGGGAGCTGTTTTTT CASSESDRADGELFF 15 TRBJ2-2 TRBV2 TRBD1 .
TGTGCCAGCAGCTCCGGACAGATGAACACTGAAGCTTTCTTT CASSSGQMNTEAFF 14 TRBJ1-1 TRBV7-9 . .
TGTGCCTGGACGCTAGCGGGAGGCTATGAGCAGTTCTTC CAWTLAGGYEQFF 13 TRBJ2-1 TRBV30 TRBD2 .
TGTGCCAGCAGCTTAGTTAGCGCTGGAAACACCATATATTTT CASSLVSAGNTIYF 14 TRBJ1-3 TRBV7-2 . .
TGTGCCAGTAGTGTAACTAGCCGAGGCGGCACAGATACGCAGTATTTT CASSVTSRGGTDTQYF 16 TRBJ2-3 TRBV19 . .
TGTGCCAGCAGCTTAGCTCTAGCCTCCTACAATGAGCAGTTCTTC CASSLALASYNEQFF 15 TRBJ2-1 TRBV7-9 . .
TGTGCCAGCTCATCGATCAGACAGGGGGGATCTGAAGCTTTCTTT CASSSIRQGGSEAFF 15 TRBJ1-1 TRBV18 TRBD1 .
TGCAGCGTCGGCCGGACAGGGGGCTTCCAGGATACGCAGTATTTT CSVGRTGGFQDTQYF 15 TRBJ2-3 TRBV29-1 TRBD1 .